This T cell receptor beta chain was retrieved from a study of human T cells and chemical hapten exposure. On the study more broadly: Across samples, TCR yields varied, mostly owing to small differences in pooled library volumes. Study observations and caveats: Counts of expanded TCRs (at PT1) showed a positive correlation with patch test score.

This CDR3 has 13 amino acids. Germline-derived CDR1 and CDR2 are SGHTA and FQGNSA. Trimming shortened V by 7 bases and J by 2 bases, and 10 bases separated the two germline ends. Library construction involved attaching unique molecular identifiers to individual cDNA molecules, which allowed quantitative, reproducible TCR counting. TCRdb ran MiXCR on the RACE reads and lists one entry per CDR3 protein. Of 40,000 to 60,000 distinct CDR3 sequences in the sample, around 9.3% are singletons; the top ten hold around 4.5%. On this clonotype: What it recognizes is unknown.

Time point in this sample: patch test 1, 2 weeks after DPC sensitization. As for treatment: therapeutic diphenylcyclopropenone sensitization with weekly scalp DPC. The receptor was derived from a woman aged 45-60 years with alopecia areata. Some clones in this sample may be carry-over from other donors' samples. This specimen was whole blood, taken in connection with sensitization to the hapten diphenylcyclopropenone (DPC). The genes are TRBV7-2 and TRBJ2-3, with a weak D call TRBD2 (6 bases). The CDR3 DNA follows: TGTGCCAGCAAACGGGGACTCACAGATACGCAGTATTTT. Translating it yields CASKRGLTDTQYF.